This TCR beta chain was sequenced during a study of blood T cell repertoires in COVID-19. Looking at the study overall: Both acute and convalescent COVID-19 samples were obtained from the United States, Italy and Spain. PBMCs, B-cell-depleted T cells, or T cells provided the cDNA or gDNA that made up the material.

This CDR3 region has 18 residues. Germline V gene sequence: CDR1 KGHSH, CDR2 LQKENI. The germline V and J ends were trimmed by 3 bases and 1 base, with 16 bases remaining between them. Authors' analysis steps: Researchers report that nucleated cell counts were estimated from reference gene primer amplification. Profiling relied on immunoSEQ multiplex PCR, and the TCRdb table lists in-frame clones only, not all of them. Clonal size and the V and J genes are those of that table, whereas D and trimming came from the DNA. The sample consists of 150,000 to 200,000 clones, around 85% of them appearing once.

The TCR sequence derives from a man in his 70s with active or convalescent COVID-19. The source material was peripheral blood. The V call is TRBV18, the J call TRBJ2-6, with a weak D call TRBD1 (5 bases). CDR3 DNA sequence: TGTGCCAGCTCACCCGCGATTAGGGGCGAGTCTGGGGCCAACGTCCTGACTTTC. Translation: CASSPAIRGESGANVLTF. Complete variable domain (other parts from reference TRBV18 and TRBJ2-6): NAGVMQNPRHLVRRRGQEARLRCSPMKGHSHVYWYRQLPEEGLKFMVYLQKENIIDESGMPKERFSAEFPKEGPSILRIQQVVRGDSAAYFCASSPAIRGESGANVLTFGAGSRLTVL.